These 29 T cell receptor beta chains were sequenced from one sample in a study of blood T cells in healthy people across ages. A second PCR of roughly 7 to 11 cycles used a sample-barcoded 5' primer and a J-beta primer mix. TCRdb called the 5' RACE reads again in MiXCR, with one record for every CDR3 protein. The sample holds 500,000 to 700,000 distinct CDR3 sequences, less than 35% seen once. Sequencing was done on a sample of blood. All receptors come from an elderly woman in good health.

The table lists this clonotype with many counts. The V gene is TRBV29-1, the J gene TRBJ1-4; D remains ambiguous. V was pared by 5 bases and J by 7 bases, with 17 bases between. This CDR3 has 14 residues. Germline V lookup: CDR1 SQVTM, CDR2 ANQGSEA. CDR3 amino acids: CSVSFGVSGEKLFF. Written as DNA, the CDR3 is TGCAGCGTTTCCTTTGGTGTAAGCGGTGAAAAACTGTTTTTT.

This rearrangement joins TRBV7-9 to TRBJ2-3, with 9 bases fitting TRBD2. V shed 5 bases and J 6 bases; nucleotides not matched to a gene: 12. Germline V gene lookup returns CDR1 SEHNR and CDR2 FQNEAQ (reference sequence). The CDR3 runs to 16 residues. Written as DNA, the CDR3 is TGTGCCAGCAGCCCATGGGCTAGCGGGATTAAGGATACGCAGTATTTT. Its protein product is CASSPWASGIKDTQYF.

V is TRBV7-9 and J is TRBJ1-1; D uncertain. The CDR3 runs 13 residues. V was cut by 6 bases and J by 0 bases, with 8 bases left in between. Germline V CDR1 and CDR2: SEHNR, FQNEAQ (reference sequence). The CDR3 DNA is TGTGCCAGCAGGTCAACGGTGAACACTGAAGCTTTCTTT. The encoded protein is CASRSTVNTEAFF.

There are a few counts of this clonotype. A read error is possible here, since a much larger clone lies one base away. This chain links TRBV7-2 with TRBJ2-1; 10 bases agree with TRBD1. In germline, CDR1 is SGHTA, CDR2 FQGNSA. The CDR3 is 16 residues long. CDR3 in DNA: TGTGCCAGCAGCCTTCGACAGGGGGCTGCGTACAATGGGCAGTTCTTC. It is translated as CASSLRQGAAYNGQFF.

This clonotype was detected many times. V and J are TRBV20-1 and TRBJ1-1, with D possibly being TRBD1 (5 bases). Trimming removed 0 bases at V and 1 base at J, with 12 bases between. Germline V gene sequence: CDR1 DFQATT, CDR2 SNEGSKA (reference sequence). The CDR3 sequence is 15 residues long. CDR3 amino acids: CSARDVLRANTEAFF. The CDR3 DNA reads TGCAGTGCTAGAGATGTTCTCAGGGCGAACACTGAAGCTTTCTTT.

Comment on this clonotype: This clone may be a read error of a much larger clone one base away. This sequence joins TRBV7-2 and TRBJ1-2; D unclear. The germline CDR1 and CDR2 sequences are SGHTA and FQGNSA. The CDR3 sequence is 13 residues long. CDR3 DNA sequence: TGTGCCAACAGCCCGGTAATCAACTATGGCTACACCTTC. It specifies CANSPVINYGYTF.

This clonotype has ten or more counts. The CDR3 nucleotides are TGTGCCAGCAGCTCGTATTCCGGGACAGGGGTCGACGTTGGCTACACCTTC. Translation gives CASSSYSGTGVDVGYTF. V is TRBV7-9 and J is TRBJ1-2; 10 nucleotides match TRBD1. V shed 4 bases and J 7 bases; nucleotides not matched to a gene: 15. This CDR3 comprises 17 residues. The germline gives CDR1 SEHNR, CDR2 FQNEAQ (reference sequence).

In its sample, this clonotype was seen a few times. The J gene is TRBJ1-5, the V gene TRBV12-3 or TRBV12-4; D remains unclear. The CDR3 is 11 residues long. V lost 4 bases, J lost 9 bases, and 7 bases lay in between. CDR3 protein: CASSSSGPQHF. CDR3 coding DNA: TGTGCCAGCAGTTCCTCAGGGCCCCAGCATTTT.

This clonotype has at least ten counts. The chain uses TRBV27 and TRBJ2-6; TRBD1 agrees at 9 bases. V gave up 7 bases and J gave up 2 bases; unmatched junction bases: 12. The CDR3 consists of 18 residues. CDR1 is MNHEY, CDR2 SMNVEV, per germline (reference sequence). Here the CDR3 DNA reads TGTGCCAGCACCACCGCGGGACAGGGTAGGGCTGGGGCCAACGTCCTGACTTTC. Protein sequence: CASTTAGQGRAGANVLTF.

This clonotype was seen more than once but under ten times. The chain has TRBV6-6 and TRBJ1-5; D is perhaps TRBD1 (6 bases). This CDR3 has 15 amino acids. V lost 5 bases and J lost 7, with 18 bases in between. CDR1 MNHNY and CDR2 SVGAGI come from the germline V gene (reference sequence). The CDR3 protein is CASSPPEGGDQPQHF. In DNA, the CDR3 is TGTGCCAGCAGTCCCCCCGAGGGGGGGGACCAGCCCCAGCATTTT.

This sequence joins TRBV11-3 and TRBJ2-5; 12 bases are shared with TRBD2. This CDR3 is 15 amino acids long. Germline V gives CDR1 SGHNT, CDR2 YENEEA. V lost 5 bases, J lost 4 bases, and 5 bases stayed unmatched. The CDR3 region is CASSRRLAGVETQYF. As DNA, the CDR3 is TGTGCCAGCAGCCGGAGACTAGCGGGAGTAGAGACCCAGTACTTC.

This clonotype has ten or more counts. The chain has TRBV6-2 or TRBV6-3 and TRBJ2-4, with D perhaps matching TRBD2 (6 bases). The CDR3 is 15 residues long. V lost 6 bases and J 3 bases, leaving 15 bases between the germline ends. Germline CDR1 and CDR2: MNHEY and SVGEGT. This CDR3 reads CASSSQRADKNIQYF. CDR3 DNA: TGTGCCAGCAGCTCCCAGCGGGCCGACAAAAACATTCAGTACTTC.

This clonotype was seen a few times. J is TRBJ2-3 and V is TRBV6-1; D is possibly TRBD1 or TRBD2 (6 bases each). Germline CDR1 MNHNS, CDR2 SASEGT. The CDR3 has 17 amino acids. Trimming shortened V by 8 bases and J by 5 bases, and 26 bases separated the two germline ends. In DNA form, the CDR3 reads TGTGCCAGCCCCTCATTCTCTCTCGGGGGCGACGTAGATACGCAGTATTTT. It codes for CASPSFSLGGDVDTQYF.

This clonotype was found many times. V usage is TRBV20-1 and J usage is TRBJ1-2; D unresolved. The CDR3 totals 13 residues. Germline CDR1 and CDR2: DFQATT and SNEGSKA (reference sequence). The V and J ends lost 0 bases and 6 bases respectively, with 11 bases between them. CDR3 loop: CSARDRTDDGYTF. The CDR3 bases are TGCAGTGCTAGAGACCGGACGGACGATGGCTACACCTTC.

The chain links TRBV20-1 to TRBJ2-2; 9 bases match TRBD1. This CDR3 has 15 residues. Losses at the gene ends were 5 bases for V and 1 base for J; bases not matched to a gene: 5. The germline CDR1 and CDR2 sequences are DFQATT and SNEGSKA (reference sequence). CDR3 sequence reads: CSAPPGQGNTGELFF. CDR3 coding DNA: TGCAGTGCTCCCCCGGGACAGGGGAACACCGGGGAGCTGTTTTTT.

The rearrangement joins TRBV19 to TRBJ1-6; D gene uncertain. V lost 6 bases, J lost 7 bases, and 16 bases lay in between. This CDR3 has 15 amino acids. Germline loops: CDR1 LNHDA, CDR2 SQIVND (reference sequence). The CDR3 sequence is CASREYFRRNSPLHF. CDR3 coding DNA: TGTGCCAGTAGAGAGTATTTCAGGCGCAATTCACCCCTCCACTTT.

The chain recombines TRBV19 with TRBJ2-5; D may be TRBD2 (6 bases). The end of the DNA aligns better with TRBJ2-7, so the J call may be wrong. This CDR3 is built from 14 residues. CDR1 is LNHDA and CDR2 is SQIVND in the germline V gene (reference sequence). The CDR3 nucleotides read TGTGCCAGTCACGACAACGGAGGGTGGAACGAGCAGTACTTC. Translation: CASHDNGGWNEQYF.

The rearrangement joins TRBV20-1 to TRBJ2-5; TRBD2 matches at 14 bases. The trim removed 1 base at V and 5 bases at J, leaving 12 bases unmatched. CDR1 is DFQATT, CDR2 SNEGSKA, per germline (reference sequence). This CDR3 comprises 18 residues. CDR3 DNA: TGCAGTGCTAGAGCCGGACTAGCGGGGGGTATCATCAGGGAGACCCAGTACTTC. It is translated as CSARAGLAGGIIRETQYF.

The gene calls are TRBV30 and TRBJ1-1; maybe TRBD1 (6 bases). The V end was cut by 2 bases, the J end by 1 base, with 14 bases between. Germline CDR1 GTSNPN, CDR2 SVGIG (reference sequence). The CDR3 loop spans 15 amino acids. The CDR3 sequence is CAWSRGGGKNTEAFF. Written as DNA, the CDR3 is TGTGCCTGGAGTCGGGGGGGGGGCAAGAACACTGAAGCTTTCTTT.

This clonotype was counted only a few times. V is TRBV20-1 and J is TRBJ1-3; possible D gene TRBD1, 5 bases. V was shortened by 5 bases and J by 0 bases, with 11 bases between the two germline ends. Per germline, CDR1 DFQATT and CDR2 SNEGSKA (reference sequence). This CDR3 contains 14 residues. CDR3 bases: TGCAGTGCTCATTCAGGGATCTCTGGAAACACCATATATTTT. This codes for CSAHSGISGNTIYF.

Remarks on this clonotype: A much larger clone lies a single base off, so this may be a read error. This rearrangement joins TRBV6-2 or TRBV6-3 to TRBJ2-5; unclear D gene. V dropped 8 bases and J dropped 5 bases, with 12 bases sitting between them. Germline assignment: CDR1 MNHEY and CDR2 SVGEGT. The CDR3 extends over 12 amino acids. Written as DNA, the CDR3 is TGTGCCAGCGGTATGTTAAGGGAGACCCAGTACTTC. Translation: CASGMLRETQYF.

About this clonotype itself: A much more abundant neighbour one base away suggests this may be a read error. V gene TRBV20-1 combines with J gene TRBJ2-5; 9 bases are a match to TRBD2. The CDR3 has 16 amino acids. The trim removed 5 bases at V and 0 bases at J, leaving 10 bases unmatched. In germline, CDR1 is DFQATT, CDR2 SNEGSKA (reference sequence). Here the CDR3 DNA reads TGCAGTGCTGGACCAGCGGGGGGACTATACCAAGAGACCCAGTACTTC. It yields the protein CSAGPAGGLYQETQYF.

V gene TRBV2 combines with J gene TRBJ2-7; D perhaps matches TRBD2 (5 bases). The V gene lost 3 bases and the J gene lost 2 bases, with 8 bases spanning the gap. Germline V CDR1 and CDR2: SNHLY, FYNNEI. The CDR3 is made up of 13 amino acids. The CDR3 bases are TGTGCCAGCAGTGACAGGCGGGCCTACGAGCAGTACTTC. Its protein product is CASSDRRAYEQYF.

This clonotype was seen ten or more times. CDR3 nucleotide sequence: TGTGCCAGCAGTCCAGGGAATGCTAATGAAAAACTGTTTTTT. Residues: CASSPGNANEKLFF. The V gene is TRBV7-2, the J gene TRBJ1-4; D possibly corresponds to TRBD1 (5 bases). The CDR3 has 14 residues. V dropped 6 bases and J dropped 3 bases, with 11 bases sitting between them. Germline loops: CDR1 SGHTA, CDR2 FQGNSA.

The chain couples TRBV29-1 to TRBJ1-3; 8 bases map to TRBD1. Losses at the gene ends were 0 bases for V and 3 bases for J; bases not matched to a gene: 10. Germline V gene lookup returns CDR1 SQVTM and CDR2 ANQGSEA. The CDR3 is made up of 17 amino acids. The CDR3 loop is CSVEDAGVQGVGNTIYF. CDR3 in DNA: TGCAGCGTTGAAGATGCAGGAGTACAGGGGGTTGGAAACACCATATATTTT.

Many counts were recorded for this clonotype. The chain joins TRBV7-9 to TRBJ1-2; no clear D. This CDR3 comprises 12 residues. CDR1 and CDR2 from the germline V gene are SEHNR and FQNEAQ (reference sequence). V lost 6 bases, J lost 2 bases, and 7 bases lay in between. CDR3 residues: CASSFDNYGYTF. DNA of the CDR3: TGTGCCAGCAGTTTTGACAACTATGGCTACACCTTC.

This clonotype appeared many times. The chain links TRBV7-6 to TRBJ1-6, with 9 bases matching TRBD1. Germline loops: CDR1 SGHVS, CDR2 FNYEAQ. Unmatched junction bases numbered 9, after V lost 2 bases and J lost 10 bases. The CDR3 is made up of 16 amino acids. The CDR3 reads CASSLSWGQGRSPLHF. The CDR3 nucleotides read TGTGCCAGCAGCTTATCTTGGGGACAGGGACGATCACCCCTCCACTTT.

CDR3 DNA sequence: TGTGCCCGTACAGGGCCCGAGGACTACACCTTC. This sequence encodes CARTGPEDYTF. The V gene is TRBV30, the J gene TRBJ1-2, with D perhaps TRBD1 (6 bases). CDR1 is GTSNPN and CDR2 is SVGIG in the germline V gene (reference sequence). This CDR3 is built from 11 residues. Trimming left V 8 bases short and J 10 bases short, with 17 bases between.

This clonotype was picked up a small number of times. CDR3 DNA: TGTGCCAGCAGTTTCCCATCAGGGTTAGATTCACCCCTCCACTTT. Protein: CASSFPSGLDSPLHF. The V call is TRBV28, the J call TRBJ1-6, with a possible D match to TRBD1 (5 bases). This CDR3 has 15 residues. Germline CDR1 reads MDHEN; CDR2 reads SYDVKM. V was cut by 3 bases and J by 8 bases, with 14 bases left in between.